This TCR beta chain appears in the sequencing data of a study of cytomegalovirus exposure and HLA in healthy donors (dated by TCRdb to about 2017). Regarding the study in general: An earlier analysis of roughly 610 of the donors reported 250 to 300 Gb of sequence data and roughly 120 million unique TCR beta sequences obtained from 150 million to 200 million T cells. About 310 gigabases of sequencing data and 70 million to 85 million unique TCR sequences were included in an early release covering 550 to 800 HLA-typed donors. The genetic ancestry cluster associated with self-reported Caucasian donors included 70% to 85% of the roughly 400 genotyped donors. The aim of the study was to test whether cataloging public T cell receptors could identify signatures of past pathogen exposure. The T cell repertoires of about 700 subjects were profiled by immunosequencing and related to cytomegalovirus serostatus. Along with the approximately 670-subject first cohort, a separate validation cohort of 120 different subjects was used. The study combined high-throughput TCR immunosequencing, statistical association of individual TCRs with disease status, and machine learning to predict cytomegalovirus infection status. In a later analysis, previously published TCR beta repertoires from fewer than 750 donors were re-analyzed and high-resolution HLA genotyping was added so that TCR occurrence patterns could be studied. Rather than drawing on any new phenotypic data, the later analysis identified candidate immune exposures from TCR beta sequences and the way those sequences occurred across donors. An earlier analysis of 587 of the donors used high-throughput TCR beta sequencing to judge whether each TCR beta V gene segment behaved as functional or pseudogenic. Donor age, sex, ethnicity and CMV serostatus were compiled together with the repertoire data. A later genetic analysis took genome-wide SNP genotypes for about 65% of the roughly 670 donors and used that subset as a discovery cohort. All discovery cohort repertoires had been generated using a single sequencing platform. HLA typing included class I and class II loci at four-digit resolution. The number of donors typed differed by locus, with roughly 620-640 for A, B, C, DRB1 and DQB1, more than 500 for DQA1, about 610 for DPA1, and some 450 for DPB1. Because of strong linkage in the cohort, roughly five DR-DQ haplotypes were treated as single units for association and clustering. On average, 235,054 unique TCR beta nucleotide sequences were sequenced per donor among 398 genotyped donors of the cohort, with around 19% of those sequences being non-productive.

This clone came up once. No antigen is known for it. The record has no base qualities; no much larger clone is one base away. Deletion took 4 bases off V and 3 bases off J, with a span of 15 bases between the germline ends. CDR1 and CDR2 are drawn from the germline V gene (reference sequence): SGHNT, YYREEE. From its cysteine to its phenylalanine, the CDR3 spans 15 amino acids. Solely the CDR3 DNA is kept, with 45 bases framed from the first base. In total, around 600 healthy bone marrow donors made up the cohort. All cohort members were sampled while nominally healthy, although unrecorded immune exposures were likely present. The donor was CMV seronegative and was included in the group of several hundred seronegative cohort members. Each donor provided a peripheral blood sample, and peripheral blood mononuclear cells were used for TCR beta sequencing. The Qiagen DNeasy Blood Extraction Kit was used to extract genomic DNA from the blood cell samples.

Libraries came from the immunoSEQ multiplex PCR assay. For the multiplex PCR, a mixture combining 60 forward primers for TCR Vbeta segments and 13 reverse primers for TCR Jbeta segments was used. The CDR3 region of rearranged TCR beta genes was amplified from genomic DNA by a multiplex PCR assay. The Illumina HiSeq System was used to sequence the amplified TCR beta libraries as 87-base-pair reads. The original pipeline was this. Across the 700 or so repertoires, a later analysis counted some 81 million unique TCR beta chains, some 11 million of which were shared by at least two donors. To remove PCR and sequencing errors, raw reads were error-corrected and collapsed into unique sequences using a nearest-neighbor algorithm that merged closely related sequences. CDR3 sequences were aligned to IMGT reference sequences to assign V, D and J gene segments. For a sequence to be retained, a match of at least six nucleotides was required to both a V gene segment and a J gene segment. A rearrangement counted as productive if the CDR3 had no stop codons and remained in frame with V and J, and every other rearrangement counted as non-productive. Following IMGT convention, CDR3 was defined as the stretch from the second conserved V-encoded cysteine up to the conserved J-encoded phenylalanine. The earlier analysis of roughly 590 of the donors excluded any sequence lacking an unambiguous match to a single V gene segment. In an earlier analysis of more than 500 of the donors, a V segment was called functional when productive rearrangements were above 56.7%, and segregating when the standard deviation between donors exceeded 5%. A statistical classification framework was developed to diagnose cytomegalovirus status using the catalog of TCR beta chain sequences. V and J gene assignment, in a later analysis, came from comparing TCR nucleotide sequences with IMGT/GENE-DB human TR gene sequences. Using the TCRdist pipeline, a later analysis assigned CDR3 sequences along with most-parsimonious VDJ recombination scenarios. In a later analysis, every TCR beta chain was defined by the combination of its CDR3 amino acid sequence and its V-gene family, and reads without a unique V-gene family were dropped. As a way to deal with suspected cross-contamination and a sequencing artifact, a later analysis dropped under 600 nucleotide sequences that were highly shared and had low generation probability. In a later analysis, a clonal expansion index for each public chain was calculated from normalized within-repertoire ranks of inferred template counts. Generation probabilities in a later analysis came from a VDJ recombination model fitted to out-of-frame rearrangements, and those results were checked against IGoR. Hypergeometric tests were used in a later analysis to score TCR-TCR, TCR-HLA and TCR-CMV co-occurrence, with a repertoire-size bias correction applied to the TCR pairs. In a later analysis, false discovery rates were estimated by permuting HLA or CMV assignments 20 times. In a later analysis, co-occurring TCRs were grouped using DBSCAN, with TCRdist sequence similarity added in when clustering inside HLA-allele-positive subsets. For co-occurrence clustering, repertoires with fewer than 30,000 or more than 120,000 public chains were excluded, along with roughly 5 repertoires with anomalous nucleotide sharing. In its TCRdb copy, this immuneACCESS table keeps in-frame sequences only and misses some clones. Where compared with another copy, unresolved V genes explain less than half of these, and the others have no known cause. V and J calls and clone size follow that table, whereas D and trimming were derived from the DNA. This sample comprises some 170,000 clones, roughly 85% of them detected only once. The ten largest account for 2% to 2.5% of the sample.

Findings and caveats that apply to the study as a whole: A group of highly shared sequence variants was considered likely to be a technical artifact of the sequencing pipeline. Presence/absence analyses assumed roughly uniform sequencing depth across donors, an assumption that may not hold. Correlated functional status among segregating V segments might reflect linkage disequilibrium, but an unknown experimental factor could not be ruled out. Because some donors lacked HLA typing at each locus, the association tests relied only on the typed subset. When HLA alleles, especially DR and DQ, strongly co-occurred, attributing TCR associations to individual alleles was difficult. Immune exposure information for the cohort was limited to CMV serostatus. At a false discovery rate of 0.05, a later analysis linked about 16,000 TCR beta sequences to specific HLA alleles. Because the 87-base-pair reads could not distinguish some IMGT-functional V segments, including TRBV6-2 and TRBV6-3, those segments were excluded. In a later genetic analysis, fewer N-insertions in productive TCRs were reported among donors in an Asian-associated ancestry cluster than the roughly 710-donor mean. A later analysis found that most CMV-associated TCR beta chains appeared HLA-restricted, with HLA associations seemingly driven largely by CMV exposure. Most TCR sequences were seen in very few donors, while some public TCRs were found in many individuals. Compared with equally common non-associated chains, HLA-associated TCR beta chains in a later analysis were more clonally expanded and had lower generation probabilities. Three of the identified cytomegalovirus-associated TCR beta chains were confirmed in vitro to be specific for cytomegalovirus antigens. The cohort was sequenced for TCR beta chains only, and without alpha or paired-chain data the features that could be detected were limited. Several of the top co-occurrence clusters appeared to be linked to parvovirus B19, influenza, CMV and Epstein-Barr virus, according to a later analysis. A later genetic analysis associated a missense DCLRE1C variant with V-gene and J-gene trimming of TCR beta chains, and an independent cohort replicated the association. The study listed 164 TCR beta chains as associated with cytomegalovirus. The authors suggested that the approach could potentially be extended to other disease states and immunological phenotypes. Because counts were too low, fewer than 20 rarely observed V segments, including chromosome 9 orphons, were excluded from the earlier analysis of around 640 of the donors. A further reported finding was that TCR beta sequences accurately predicted the HLA-A and HLA-B alleles for most subjects in the first cohort. The classifier was reported to diagnose cytomegalovirus status with high specificity and sensitivity in both the original cohort and the validation cohort. In a later analysis, the rate of TCR association differed among HLA loci, with DRB1 alleles having the most associated TCRs and HLA-C alleles having the fewest. Broadly in line with IMGT annotations, most TCR beta V segments showed up in productive rearrangements about 87% or about 30% of the time in an earlier analysis of around 600 of the donors.

The receptor chain draws on TRBV5-4 and TRBJ2-3; the best D guess is TRBD1, with 6 bases matching. Material for sequencing was PBMCs. The TCR originated in a man in his forties or fifties in good health and CMV-seronegative. The base sequence is TGTGCCAGCAGCCAGGGGTGGGGCCGAACAGATACGCAGTATTTT. The resulting protein is CASSQGWGRTDTQYF.